These 4 T cell receptor beta chains came from one sample sequenced in a study of human T cells and chemical hapten exposure. Time point here: patch test 3, about 24 weeks after DPC sensitization. As to treatment: therapeutic diphenylcyclopropenone sensitization with weekly scalp DPC. TCRdb ran MiXCR on the RACE reads and lists one entry per CDR3 protein. The data hold tens of thousands of distinct CDR3 sequences, with 10% to 15% observed a single time. Sample: whole blood, taken in connection with sensitization to the hapten diphenylcyclopropenone (DPC). These receptors all stem from a woman between 45 and 60 years old with alopecia areata. Some clones in this sample may be carry-over from other donors' samples.

This sequence joins TRBV5-1 and TRBJ2-7, with 8 nucleotides matching TRBD1. V lost 3 bases to trimming and J lost 6 bases; unmatched junction nucleotides: 11. Germline V gene data show CDR1 as SGHRS and CDR2 as YFSETQ. This CDR3 has 15 amino acids. CDR3 sequence reads: CASSSEGQAFSEQYF. In DNA form, the CDR3 reads TGCGCCAGCAGCTCGGAGGGACAGGCTTTTTCCGAGCAGTACTTC.

In this sample, this clonotype turned up once. The chain has TRBV20-1 and TRBJ1-2; D uncertain. With 2 bases removed from V and 7 bases from J, the gap between germline ends came to 11 bases. CDR1 and CDR2 (germline): DFQATT, SNEGSKA (reference sequence). This CDR3 has 12 residues. CDR3 sequence reads: CSARIRSRGYTF. CDR3 DNA: TGCAGTGCTAGAATACGTTCACGTGGCTACACCTTC.

This clonotype was picked up a small number of times. The chain joins TRBV20-1 to TRBJ1-1; D unclear. Deletions cut 5 bases from V and 5 bases from J, with 18 bases between. Germline CDR1 and CDR2: DFQATT and SNEGSKA (reference sequence). This CDR3 is 14 amino acids long. The CDR3 nucleotides read TGCAGTGCTCCCACGTCCTTAACCGGGACTGAAGCTTTCTTT. Its translation is CSAPTSLTGTEAFF.

This rearrangement joins TRBV3-1 to TRBJ1-6, with D uncertain. Deletions cut 3 bases from V and 7 bases from J, with 19 bases between. This CDR3 comprises 17 residues. Germline V lookup: CDR1 LGHDT, CDR2 YNNKEL (reference sequence). CDR3 sequence reads: CASSQLGRELRNSPLHF. DNA of the CDR3: TGTGCCAGCAGCCAGTTGGGCAGAGAACTTCGGAATTCACCCCTCCACTTT.